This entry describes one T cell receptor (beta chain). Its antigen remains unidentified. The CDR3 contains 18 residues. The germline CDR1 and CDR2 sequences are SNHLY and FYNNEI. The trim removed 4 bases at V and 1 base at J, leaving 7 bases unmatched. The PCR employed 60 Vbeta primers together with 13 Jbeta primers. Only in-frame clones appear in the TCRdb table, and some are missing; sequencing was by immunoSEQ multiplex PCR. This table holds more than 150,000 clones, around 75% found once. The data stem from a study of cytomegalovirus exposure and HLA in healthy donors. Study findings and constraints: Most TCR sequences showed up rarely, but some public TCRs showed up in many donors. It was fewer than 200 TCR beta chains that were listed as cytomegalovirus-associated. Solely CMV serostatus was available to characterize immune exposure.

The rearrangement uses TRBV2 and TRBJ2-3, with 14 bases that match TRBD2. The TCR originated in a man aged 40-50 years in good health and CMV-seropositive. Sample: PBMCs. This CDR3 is CASSGPGLAGDRTDTQYF. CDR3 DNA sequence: TGTGCCAGCAGTGGGCCGGGACTAGCGGGGGACCGCACAGATACGCAGTATTTT.